The rows below give T cell receptor beta chains drawn from one sample of a study of blood T cell repertoires in COVID-19. Assay used: immunoSEQ multiplex PCR; TCRdb lists only in-frame clones, some missing. The profile shows about 300,000 clones, about nine tenths of them singletons. The sequenced material came from peripheral blood. These receptors all come from a young woman with COVID-19, enrolled during active disease. Both conserved end residues are part of each CDR3. The D gene is left open where the match is weak. Clone size is given for some rows only: seen once, a few or many times, or a class if the clone is expanded.

v_call: TRBV3-1/TRBV3-2; clone_size: .; j_call: TRBJ2-4; d_call: TRBD1; cdr3_aa: CASSRDRVIGIQYF; cdr3_nt: TGTGCCAGCAGCCGGGACAGGGTAATAGGGATTCAGTACTTC
v_call: TRBV6-5; clone_size: few; j_call: TRBJ1-2; d_call: TRBD1; cdr3_aa: CATASDRGYGYTF; cdr3_nt: TGTGCCACCGCGTCGGACAGGGGCTATGGCTACACCTTC
v_call: TRBV6-6; clone_size: .; j_call: TRBJ1-5; d_call: .; cdr3_aa: CASSYPGRGGYQPQHF; cdr3_nt: TGTGCCAGCAGTTACCCCGGACGAGGGGGTTATCAGCCCCAGCATTTT
v_call: TRBV19; clone_size: .; j_call: TRBJ1-1; d_call: .; cdr3_aa: CASSIYQGMNTEAFF; cdr3_nt: TGTGCCAGTAGTATTTATCAGGGCATGAACACTGAAGCTTTCTTT
v_call: TRBV11-3; clone_size: .; j_call: TRBJ1-4; d_call: TRBD1; cdr3_aa: CASSLTGEKLFF; cdr3_nt: TGTGCCAGCAGCTTGACAGGGGAAAAACTGTTTTTT
v_call: TRBV2; clone_size: .; j_call: TRBJ2-7; d_call: .; cdr3_aa: CASSEALRVVYEQYF; cdr3_nt: TGTGCCAGCAGTGAAGCGCTCAGGGTGGTCTACGAGCAGTACTTC
v_call: TRBV19; clone_size: .; j_call: TRBJ1-5; d_call: TRBD1; cdr3_aa: CASSQGGSQPQHF; cdr3_nt: TGTGCCAGTAGTCAGGGGGGCAGTCAGCCCCAGCATTTT
v_call: TRBV4-2; clone_size: .; j_call: TRBJ2-7; d_call: TRBD1; cdr3_aa: CASSPGGTGVIYEQYF; cdr3_nt: TGTGCCAGCAGCCCCGGCGGGACAGGGGTCATCTACGAGCAGTACTTC
v_call: TRBV28; clone_size: .; j_call: TRBJ2-5; d_call: .; cdr3_aa: CASSSRLVETQYF; cdr3_nt: TGTGCCAGCAGTTCAAGACTAGTAGAGACCCAGTACTTC
v_call: TRBV5-1; clone_size: once; j_call: TRBJ2-1; d_call: .; cdr3_aa: CASSLASGIRGNEQFF; cdr3_nt: TGCGCCAGCAGCTTGGCCTCCGGGATTCGGGGCAATGAGCAGTTCTTC
v_call: TRBV10-3; clone_size: .; j_call: TRBJ1-2; d_call: .; cdr3_aa: CAISEGGGEGDYGYTF; cdr3_nt: TGTGCCATCAGTGAGGGGGGCGGCGAGGGAGACTATGGCTACACCTTC
v_call: TRBV3-1/TRBV3-2; clone_size: .; j_call: TRBJ1-2; d_call: TRBD1; cdr3_aa: CASTNRGANYGYTF; cdr3_nt: TGTGCCAGCACCAACAGGGGAGCTAACTATGGCTACACCTTC
v_call: TRBV6-6; clone_size: .; j_call: TRBJ2-5; d_call: .; cdr3_aa: CASSYGVQETQYF; cdr3_nt: TGTGCCAGCAGTTACGGAGTGCAAGAGACCCAGTACTTC
v_call: TRBV14; clone_size: .; j_call: TRBJ1-1; d_call: .; cdr3_aa: CASSQGLARGPEAFF; cdr3_nt: TGTGCCAGCAGCCAAGGGTTAGCCAGGGGACCTGAAGCTTTCTTT
v_call: TRBV2; clone_size: once; j_call: TRBJ2-1; d_call: .; cdr3_aa: CATDKRTRGQFF; cdr3_nt: TGTGCCACCGACAAAAGGACTCGGGGGCAGTTCTTC
v_call: TRBV30; clone_size: .; j_call: TRBJ1-1; d_call: .; cdr3_aa: CAWSVLGGTEAFF; cdr3_nt: TGTGCCTGGAGTGTACTGGGGGGCACTGAAGCTTTCTTT
v_call: TRBV10-2; clone_size: .; j_call: TRBJ1-1; d_call: .; cdr3_aa: CASSESRKNTEAFF; cdr3_nt: TGCGCCAGCAGTGAGTCGAGGAAGAACACTGAAGCTTTCTTT
v_call: TRBV24-1; clone_size: .; j_call: TRBJ2-7; d_call: .; cdr3_aa: CATSDPSSYEQYF; cdr3_nt: TGTGCCACCAGTGACCCCAGCTCCTACGAGCAGTACTTC
v_call: TRBV2; clone_size: .; j_call: TRBJ1-4; d_call: .; cdr3_aa: CASSETAWEKLFF; cdr3_nt: TGTGCCAGCAGTGAGACTGCCTGGGAAAAACTGTTTTTT
v_call: TRBV5-1; clone_size: .; j_call: TRBJ2-5; d_call: .; cdr3_aa: CASSLGTAGETQYF; cdr3_nt: TGCGCCAGCAGCCTTGGGACTGCCGGGGAGACCCAGTACTTC
v_call: TRBV24-1; clone_size: .; j_call: TRBJ1-4; d_call: .; cdr3_aa: CATSDPGQGDEKLFF; cdr3_nt: TGTGCCACCAGTGACCCCGGCCAAGGGGATGAAAAACTGTTTTTT
v_call: TRBV5-6; clone_size: .; j_call: TRBJ1-5; d_call: .; cdr3_aa: CASSLRAHGQPQHF; cdr3_nt: TGTGCCAGCAGCCTGAGGGCACACGGTCAGCCCCAGCATTTT
v_call: TRBV5-4; clone_size: .; j_call: TRBJ2-2; d_call: .; cdr3_aa: CASSPQTVRGTGELFF; cdr3_nt: TGTGCCAGCAGCCCCCAGACAGTAAGAGGTACCGGGGAGCTGTTTTTT
v_call: TRBV6-6; clone_size: .; j_call: TRBJ2-2; d_call: .; cdr3_aa: CASSYPGGPTGELFF; cdr3_nt: TGTGCCAGCAGTTACCCCGGGGGGCCCACCGGGGAGCTGTTTTTT
v_call: TRBV7-4; clone_size: .; j_call: TRBJ1-5; d_call: TRBD1; cdr3_aa: CASSLAGGRTGANQPQHF; cdr3_nt: TGTGCCAGCAGCTTAGCAGGCGGTCGGACAGGGGCCAATCAGCCCCAGCATTTT
v_call: TRBV6-6; clone_size: .; j_call: TRBJ1-3; d_call: .; cdr3_aa: CASIRGAGNTIYF; cdr3_nt: TGTGCCAGCATCCGGGGGGCTGGAAACACCATATATTTT
v_call: TRBV11-3; clone_size: .; j_call: TRBJ1-1; d_call: .; cdr3_aa: CASSRNFGGNTEAFF; cdr3_nt: TGTGCCAGCTCGCGTAATTTCGGGGGGAACACTGAAGCTTTCTTT
v_call: TRBV6-4; clone_size: .; j_call: TRBJ1-1; d_call: .; cdr3_aa: CASSERQYRTEAFF; cdr3_nt: TGTGCCAGCAGTGAGAGACAGTATCGGACTGAAGCTTTCTTT
v_call: TRBV5-6; clone_size: once; j_call: TRBJ1-6; d_call: TRBD1; cdr3_aa: CASSLDRDRDRALHF; cdr3_nt: TGTGCCAGCAGCTTGGACCGGGACAGGGATCGGGCCCTCCACTTT
v_call: TRBV5-4; clone_size: .; j_call: TRBJ1-5; d_call: .; cdr3_aa: CASSLRGSNQPQHF; cdr3_nt: TGTGCCAGCAGCTTGAGAGGCAGCAATCAGCCCCAGCATTTT
v_call: TRBV19; clone_size: .; j_call: TRBJ2-2; d_call: .; cdr3_aa: CASSIGGLSGELFF; cdr3_nt: TGTGCCAGTAGTATCGGGGGGCTTTCCGGGGAGCTGTTTTTT
v_call: TRBV19; clone_size: once; j_call: TRBJ1-5; d_call: .; cdr3_aa: CASSAGGPQHF; cdr3_nt: TGTGCCAGTAGTGCCGGGGGGCCCCAGCATTTT
v_call: TRBV7-3; clone_size: .; j_call: TRBJ2-2; d_call: .; cdr3_aa: CASSLSPTGELFF; cdr3_nt: TGTGCCAGCAGCTTAAGTCCTACCGGGGAGCTGTTTTTT
v_call: TRBV3-1/TRBV3-2; clone_size: .; j_call: TRBJ1-1; d_call: .; cdr3_aa: CASSQDRGTKAFF; cdr3_nt: TGTGCCAGCAGCCAAGATCGAGGAACCAAAGCTTTCTTT
v_call: TRBV11-3; clone_size: .; j_call: TRBJ2-7; d_call: .; cdr3_aa: CASSSSTRGRQYF; cdr3_nt: TGTGCCAGCAGCTCCTCGACCCGGGGAAGGCAGTACTTC
v_call: TRBV3-1/TRBV3-2; clone_size: .; j_call: TRBJ1-2; d_call: .; cdr3_aa: CASSREGGDGYTF; cdr3_nt: TGTGCCAGCAGCCGCGAGGGAGGCGATGGCTACACCTTC
v_call: TRBV28; clone_size: .; j_call: TRBJ1-6; d_call: .; cdr3_aa: CASSFSGGYNSPLHF; cdr3_nt: TGTGCCAGCAGTTTTAGTGGTGGCTATAATTCACCCCTCCACTTT